The 13 T cell receptor beta chains below were found in one sample sequenced in a study of T cell responses to AZD1222 COVID-19 vaccine. The table came from immunoSEQ multiplex PCR; TCRdb's copy has only in-frame clones and leaves some out. The sample shows about 52,000 clones, roughly 87% of them seen only once. The starting material was peripheral blood, obtained 28 days after the second AZD1222 dose. Every receptor here comes from an adult who received the AZD1222 COVID-19 vaccine.

This rearrangement joins TRBV5-8 to TRBJ2-3, with 7 nucleotides matching TRBD1. This CDR3 region has 15 residues. Germline values: CDR1 SGHTS, CDR2 YDEGEE. V gave up 4 bases and J gave up 2 bases; unmatched junction bases: 7. The CDR3 bases are TGTGCCAGCAGCCCGGGACAGCGTTACACAGATACGCAGTATTTT. This translates into CASSPGQRYTDTQYF.

This sequence joins TRBV7-2 and TRBJ2-7; D may match TRBD1 or TRBD2 (5 bases each). The germline V and J ends were trimmed by 6 bases and 6 bases, with 21 bases remaining between them. CDR3 size: 15 residues. The germline CDR1 and CDR2 sequences are SGHTA and FQGNSA. CDR3 coding DNA: TGTGCCAGCAGAGCGACCGGGACGGGGTCCCGCGAGCAGTACTTC. Protein product: CASRATGTGSREQYF.

Turning to this clone: One junction end does not reproduce the germline sequence, and a read error may be involved. The chain has TRBV9 and TRBJ2-3; the D is unclear. In germline, CDR1 is SGDLS, CDR2 YYNGEE. This CDR3 comprises 14 residues. CDR3 bases: TGTGCCAACAGCGCCGGATCAGGCCCAGATACGCAGTATTTT. This codes for CANSAGSGPDTQYF.

The chain couples TRBV4-1 to TRBJ1-5, with 9 bases matching TRBD1. Germline CDR1 is MGHRA and CDR2 is YSYEKL. Unmatched junction bases numbered 10, after V lost 2 bases and J lost 5 bases. The CDR3 is made up of 17 amino acids. This CDR3 reads CASSQPNVGQGYQPQHF. The CDR3 DNA is TGCGCCAGCAGCCAACCTAATGTGGGACAGGGCTATCAGCCCCAGCATTTT.

V gene TRBV14 combines with J gene TRBJ2-1, with 10 positions matching TRBD2. The CDR3 sequence is 14 residues long. Germline V gene data show CDR1 as SGHDN and CDR2 as FVKESK. The V and J ends lost 4 bases and 14 bases, in that order; junction bases with no gene match: 11. CDR3 coding DNA: TGTGCCAGCAGCCTTCTAGCGGGAGAAGCGAGGGAGTTCTTC. Encoded protein: CASSLLAGEAREFF.

The sample holds a few counts of this clone. The CDR3 region has the DNA TGTGCCATCAGTGAGGTGGGGGTCGATGAGCAGTTCTTC. This sequence encodes CAISEVGVDEQFF. The rearrangement uses TRBV10-3 and TRBJ2-1; D may match TRBD1 or TRBD2 (5 bases each). Germline V gene lookup returns CDR1 ENHRY and CDR2 SYGVKD. Trimming pared 2 bases from V and 8 bases from J, leaving 10 bases between. This CDR3 contains 13 residues.

The chain combines TRBV5-1 with TRBJ1-4; 8 bases fit TRBD1. The CDR3 has 14 amino acids. The V segment lost 1 base and the J segment 7 bases; nucleotides outside the gene matches: 3. Germline CDR1 SGHRS, CDR2 YFSETQ. Here the CDR3 DNA reads TGCGCCAGCAGCTTGACAGGGGGTGGTGAAAAACTGTTTTTT. It is translated as CASSLTGGGEKLFF.

The rearrangement joins TRBV6-1 to TRBJ2-6; D is possibly TRBD1 (6 bases). The germline V gene has CDR1 MNHNS and CDR2 SASEGT. The germline V and J ends were trimmed by 4 bases and 1 base, with 11 bases remaining between them. CDR3 size: 16 residues. CDR3 in amino acids: CASSGQGWSGANVLTF. CDR3 nucleotides: TGTGCCAGCAGTGGTCAGGGGTGGTCTGGGGCCAACGTCCTGACTTTC.

This chain joins TRBV7-8 and TRBJ2-2, with 7 bases that match TRBD1. This CDR3 is 15 amino acids long. The ends lost 5 bases at V and 3 bases at J; junction bases unmatched: 6. CDR1 SGHVS and CDR2 FQNEAQ come from the germline V gene. The CDR3 region is CASSPGQRYTGELFF. DNA for the CDR3: TGTGCCAGCAGCCCGGGACAGCGATACACCGGGGAGCTGTTTTTT.

This sequence joins TRBV5-1 and TRBJ1-4, with D perhaps matching TRBD1 (5 bases). Germline loops: CDR1 SGHRS, CDR2 YFSETQ. This CDR3 comprises 13 residues. Trimming took off 0 bases at V and 8 bases at J, with 8 bases between the two ends. CDR3 DNA: TGCGCCAGCAGCTTGGGGGGACTAGAAAAACTGTTTTTT. This encodes CASSLGGLEKLFF.

The rearrangement uses TRBV2 and TRBJ2-7, with D hard to call. This CDR3 has 15 amino acids. Trimming left V 5 bases short and J 2 bases short, with 16 bases between. Germline CDR1 reads SNHLY; CDR2 reads FYNNEI. CDR3 in DNA: TGTGCCAGCAGTACCCGGACGGCGGTCCCCTACGAGCAGTACTTC. Encoded protein: CASSTRTAVPYEQYF.

The table lists this clone with a few counts. The V gene is TRBV28, the J gene TRBJ1-5; 10 positions match TRBD1. The junction had 5 bases not matched to a gene; V was cut back by 5 bases and J by 4 bases. This CDR3 has 15 amino acids. Germline CDR1 and CDR2: MDHEN and SYDVKM. The DNA of the CDR3 is TGTGCCAGCAGTGCTCCGGGACAGGGGAATCAGCCCCAGCATTTT. Translating gives CASSAPGQGNQPQHF.

The V call is TRBV28, the J call TRBJ1-5; 8 bases map to TRBD1. V lost 3 bases and J lost 0; bases outside the gene matches: 4. Per germline, CDR1 MDHEN and CDR2 SYDVKM. CDR3 length equals 16 residues. The CDR3 sequence: CASSFATGASNQPQHF. The CDR3 region has the DNA TGTGCCAGCAGTTTCGCGACAGGGGCTAGCAATCAGCCCCAGCATTTT.